The sequence of this T cell receptor (beta chain) was determined in a study of CD8 T cells in ankylosing spondylitis. Regarding the study as a whole: The authors found the disease-linked clones to be CD8+ and relatively rare in peripheral blood. The clones that were linked to disease were reported to be significantly enriched in matched synovial fluid samples from ankylosing spondylitis patients. A motif in TCR beta, a set of several highly homologous variants, appeared characteristic of ankylosing spondylitis blood. A number of the motif variants had already been described in reactive arthritis synovial fluid and blood.

About this clonotype: Its antigen remains unknown.

MiXCR, applied by TCRdb to the 5' RACE reads, yields one record per CDR3 protein. This table has about 110,000 distinct CDR3 sequences, 24% appearing once. Germline trimming cut 2 bases from V and 3 bases from J; bases unmatched to any gene: 9. CDR3 length: 16 residues. The germline V gene has CDR1 KGHSH and CDR2 LQKENI. This receptor was taken from a male donor with ankylosing spondylitis. The sequencing sample was made of synovial fluid, either unsorted or a sorted T cell fraction (not recorded which). J is TRBJ2-5 and V is TRBV18; TRBD2 aligns across 7 bases. The CDR3 here is CASSPRAGVFEETQYF. DNA of the CDR3: TGTGCCAGCTCACCAAGGGCGGGAGTGTTTGAAGAGACCCAGTACTTC.